These T cell receptor beta chains were read from a single sample in a study of T cell responses to AZD1222 COVID-19 vaccine. The table came from immunoSEQ multiplex PCR; TCRdb's copy has only in-frame clones and leaves some out. Of 70,000 to 90,000 clones listed, about nine tenths are singletons. Sequenced here: peripheral blood, sampled 28 days after the second AZD1222 dose. These TCRs come from an adult who received the AZD1222 COVID-19 vaccine. Each CDR3 is given with its conserved first and last residue. A D gene is named only where the DNA matches it firmly. A row's size may be missing; if present it is once, few, many or a size class.

d_gene | abundance | j_gene | v_gene | CDR3aa | CDR3nt
- | - | TRBJ2-5 | TRBV6-5 | CASRKGGAEETQYF | TGTGCCAGCAGAAAAGGAGGCGCGGAGGAGACCCAGTACTTC
TRBD1 | - | TRBJ1-2 | TRBV30 | CAWAPGQGAGYTF | TGTGCCTGGGCCCCGGGACAGGGGGCTGGCTACACCTTC
- | - | TRBJ2-3 | TRBV25-1 | CASSKNRVADTQYF | TGTGCCAGCAGTAAAAACAGGGTAGCAGATACGCAGTATTTT
- | - | TRBJ1-4 | TRBV6-5 | CASRGGDEKLFF | TGTGCCAGCAGAGGAGGGGACGAAAAACTGTTTTTT
- | - | TRBJ1-6 | TRBV7-9 | CASGRDSPLHF | TGTGCCAGCGGCCGTGATTCACCCCTCCACTTT
- | - | TRBJ1-6 | TRBV5-8 | CASSLEDTPSYNSPLHF | TGTGCCAGCAGCTTGGAGGACACGCCGTCCTATAATTCACCCCTCCACTTT
- | - | TRBJ1-2 | TRBV10-1 | CASSDGLAGGYTF | TGCGCCAGCAGTGACGGGCTGGCCGGTGGCTACACCTTC
- | - | TRBJ1-6 | TRBV28 | CASISTGSSYNSPLHF | TGTGCCAGCATCTCTACAGGCAGCTCCTATAATTCACCCCTCCACTTT
TRBD1 | - | TRBJ2-7 | TRBV28 | CASTRPGGDYEQYF | TGTGCCAGCACCAGGCCAGGGGGTGACTACGAGCAGTACTTC
- | - | TRBJ1-1 | TRBV12-3/TRBV12-4 | CASSLGLAEAFF | TGTGCCAGCAGTTTAGGGCTGGCTGAAGCTTTCTTT
- | - | TRBJ1-2 | TRBV30 | CACPSKTSYGYTF | TGTGCCTGTCCCTCGAAGACCTCCTATGGCTACACCTTC
TRBD1 | - | TRBJ1-1 | TRBV28 | CASSPLYGTANTEAFF | TGTGCCAGCAGCCCCCTGTACGGGACAGCGAACACTGAAGCTTTCTTT
TRBD1 | - | TRBJ2-2 | TRBV7-9 | CASSLRPTGEAGELFF | TGTGCCAGCAGCCTACGCCCGACAGGGGAGGCCGGGGAGCTGTTTTTT
- | - | TRBJ2-7 | TRBV5-1 | CASRPTGSDEQYF | TGCGCCAGCAGACCAACAGGTTCCGACGAGCAGTACTTC
TRBD1 | - | TRBJ2-7 | TRBV27 | CASSLSGDSRTYEQYF | TGTGCCAGCAGTCTCTCCGGGGACAGTCGTACCTACGAGCAGTACTTC
TRBD1 | once | TRBJ2-1 | TRBV5-1 | CASGRQGARYNEQFF | TGCGCCAGCGGAAGACAGGGGGCCCGCTACAATGAGCAGTTCTTC
- | - | TRBJ1-2 | TRBV4-3 | CASSPRQELMDGYTF | TGCGCCAGCAGCCCCCGGCAGGAACTAATGGATGGCTACACCTTC
- | - | TRBJ2-3 | TRBV21-1 | CASSILRSIALDTQYF | TGTGCCAGCAGCATTTTGAGGTCGATAGCCCTCGATACGCAGTATTTT
- | - | TRBJ2-1 | TRBV27 | CASSMQAISEQFF | TGTGCCAGCAGTATGCAGGCCATCAGTGAGCAGTTCTTC
TRBD1 | - | TRBJ2-7 | TRBV5-6 | CASSLAPTGDHEQYF | TGTGCCAGCAGCTTGGCCCCGACAGGGGACCACGAGCAGTACTTC
- | - | TRBJ2-5 | TRBV5-8 | CASRGRGQETQYF | TGTGCCAGCAGAGGGCGGGGACAAGAGACCCAGTACTTC
- | - | TRBJ2-2 | TRBV19 | CASNIEGGTGELFF | TGTGCCAGTAATATAGAGGGGGGAACCGGGGAGCTGTTTTTT
- | - | TRBJ2-1 | TRBV11-2 | CASSLGQNNEQFF | TGTGCCAGCAGCTTAGGACAGAACAATGAGCAGTTCTTC
- | - | TRBJ1-1 | TRBV29-1 | CSVGWDTEAFF | TGCAGCGTTGGATGGGACACCGAAGCTTTCTTT
- | - | TRBJ2-7 | TRBV2 | CASSGFYEQYF | TGTGCCAGCAGTGGGTTCTACGAGCAGTACTTC
- | once | TRBJ1-6 | TRBV5-1 | CASSFDGRNSPLHF | TGCGCCAGCAGCTTTGACGGACGAAATTCACCCCTCCACTTT
- | - | TRBJ1-2 | TRBV28 | CASSSDYGYTF | TGTGCCAGCAGTTCCGACTATGGCTACACCTTC
TRBD2 | once | TRBJ2-2 | TRBV9 | CASSSRVAGVPNTGELFF | TGTGCCAGCAGCTCCCGAGTAGCGGGGGTTCCTAACACCGGGGAGCTGTTTTTT
TRBD2 | - | TRBJ2-2 | TRBV19 | CASSLGGWDTGELFF | TGTGCCAGTAGTTTGGGAGGGTGGGACACCGGGGAGCTGTTTTTT
- | - | TRBJ1-1 | TRBV28 | CASSFSRMNTEAFF | TGTGCCAGCAGTTTCAGCAGAATGAACACTGAAGCTTTCTTT
- | - | TRBJ1-1 | TRBV19 | CASSMGMVNVGTEAFF | TGTGCCAGTAGTATGGGCATGGTTAATGTCGGGACTGAAGCTTTCTTT
- | - | TRBJ1-1 | TRBV30 | CAWSVSGVTEAFF | TGTGCCTGGAGTGTTTCAGGGGTTACTGAAGCTTTCTTT
TRBD1 | - | TRBJ1-2 | TRBV11-2 | CASSSIRGDRTYGYTF | TGTGCCAGCAGCTCCATTAGGGGGGACAGGACTTATGGCTACACCTTC
TRBD1 | - | TRBJ2-7 | TRBV11-1 | CASSLGLGQNYEQYF | TGTGCCAGCAGCTTAGGCCTGGGACAGAACTACGAGCAGTACTTC
- | - | TRBJ2-5 | TRBV2 | CASQVGASQETQYF | TGTGCCAGCCAGGTGGGGGCCAGCCAAGAGACCCAGTACTTC
- | - | TRBJ1-6 | TRBV9 | CASSGGAYNNSPLHF | TGTGCCAGCAGCGGGGGTGCTTATAATAATTCACCCCTCCACTTT
- | - | TRBJ1-1 | TRBV3-1/TRBV3-2 | CASSLKRGNTEAFF | TGTGCCAGCAGCCTGAAGCGGGGGAACACTGAAGCTTTCTTT
- | once | TRBJ1-1 | TRBV6-5 | CASQQGRNTEAFF | TGTGCCAGCCAACAGGGCAGGAACACTGAAGCTTTCTTT
TRBD1 | - | TRBJ1-5 | TRBV16 | CASSQSWGQTSSQPQHF | TGTGCCAGCAGCCAATCCTGGGGACAGACTTCTAGTCAGCCCCAGCATTTT
TRBD1 | - | TRBJ1-5 | TRBV28 | CASSLQTGLGNQPQHF | TGTGCCAGCAGTTTACAGACAGGGTTGGGCAATCAGCCCCAGCATTTT
- | few | TRBJ1-1 | TRBV7-2 | CASSLAAGSYTEAFF | TGTGCCAGCAGCTTAGCAGCAGGGTCGTACACTGAAGCTTTCTTT